These 7 T cell receptor beta chains were sequenced from one sample in a study of blood T cells in healthy people across ages. The use of a sample-barcoded 5' primer and a J-beta primer mix characterized a second PCR of roughly 7 to 11 cycles. TCRdb passed the 5' RACE reads through MiXCR, listing each CDR3 protein once. This sample has over a million distinct CDR3 sequences, with roughly 60% found just once. The sequencing sample was made of blood. Every receptor here comes from a man aged 18 to 29 in good health.

The chain has TRBV12-3 or TRBV12-4 and TRBJ2-2; D is ambiguous. Trimming pared 2 bases from V and 0 bases from J, leaving 7 bases between. The CDR3 extends over 15 amino acids. The CDR3 here is CASSLIYANTGELFF. The CDR3 DNA reads TGTGCCAGCAGTTTAATCTACGCGAACACCGGGGAGCTGTTTTTT.

In its sample, this clonotype was seen a few times. The rearrangement links TRBV4-1 to TRBJ2-7; D possibly corresponds to TRBD2 (6 bases). The CDR3 runs 13 residues. Trimming took 3 bases from V and 5 from J, leaving 11 bases between them. Germline CDR1 is MGHRA and CDR2 is YSYEKL. The CDR3 DNA is TGCGCCAGCAGCCACGCGGGGCCAGACGAGCAGTACTTC. It encodes CASSHAGPDEQYF.

The chain recombines TRBV20-1 with TRBJ2-1; D perhaps matches TRBD1 (6 bases). The CDR3 extends over 14 amino acids. V lost 4 bases to trimming and J lost 2 bases, with 12 bases between them. CDR1 is DFQATT and CDR2 is SNEGSKA in the germline V gene (reference sequence). In DNA, the CDR3 is TGCAGTGCTATCACAGGGTTTACCTACAATGAGCAGTTCTTC. This sequence encodes CSAITGFTYNEQFF.

This clonotype appeared a few times. The chain recombines TRBV14 with TRBJ2-5, with 7 bases that match TRBD2. Germline V CDR1 and CDR2: SGHDN, FVKESK. The ends lost 4 bases at V and 0 bases at J; junction bases unmatched: 11. This CDR3 spans 17 amino acids. CDR3 nucleotides: TGTGCCAGCAGCCCGACCCGACTAGCCTTGTACCAAGAGACCCAGTACTTC. Translated, it gives CASSPTRLALYQETQYF.

This clonotype was picked up a small number of times. The rearrangement joins TRBV12-3 or TRBV12-4 to TRBJ2-1; 7 bases agree with TRBD1. There are 16 residues in the CDR3. The junction had 14 bases not matched to a gene; V was cut back by 3 bases and J by 9 bases. CDR3 region: CASSFGRGIGQGEQFF. The CDR3 DNA sequence: TGTGCCAGCAGTTTTGGCAGGGGGATAGGGCAGGGTGAGCAGTTCTTC.

J is TRBJ2-6 and V is TRBV2; D is undetermined. The length of the CDR3 is 13 residues. Germline V lookup: CDR1 SNHLY, CDR2 FYNNEI. The V end was cut by 4 bases, the J end by 3 bases, with 4 bases between. Here the CDR3 reads CASSGIGANVLTF. CDR3 in DNA: TGTGCCAGCAGTGGAATTGGGGCCAACGTCCTGACTTTC.

This clonotype was detected once. The chain carries TRBV6-5 and TRBJ2-2; the D is unclear. Trimming took off 6 bases at V and 1 base at J, with 15 bases between the two ends. The CDR3 extends over 16 amino acids. The germline V gene has CDR1 MNHEY and CDR2 SVGAGI. CDR3 residues: CASSQMMSGNTGELFF. In nucleotides, the CDR3 is TGTGCCAGCAGCCAGATGATGTCGGGGAACACCGGGGAGCTGTTTTTT.